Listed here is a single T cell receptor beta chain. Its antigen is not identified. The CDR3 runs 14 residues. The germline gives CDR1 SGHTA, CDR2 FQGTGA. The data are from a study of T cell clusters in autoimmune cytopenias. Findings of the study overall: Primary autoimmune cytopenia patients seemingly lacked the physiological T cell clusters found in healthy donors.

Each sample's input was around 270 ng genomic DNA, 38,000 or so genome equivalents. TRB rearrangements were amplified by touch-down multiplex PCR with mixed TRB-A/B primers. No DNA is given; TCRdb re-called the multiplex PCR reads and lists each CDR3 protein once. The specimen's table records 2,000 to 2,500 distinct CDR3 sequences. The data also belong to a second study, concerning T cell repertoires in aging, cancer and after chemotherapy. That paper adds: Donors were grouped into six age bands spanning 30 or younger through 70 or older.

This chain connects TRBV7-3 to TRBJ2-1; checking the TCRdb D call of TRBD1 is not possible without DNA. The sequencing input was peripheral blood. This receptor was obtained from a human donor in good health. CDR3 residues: CASSPHPGYNEQFF.